The clone carrying this T cell receptor beta chain has only a few counts. CDR1 and CDR2 from the germline V gene are MNHEY and SVGAGI. Trimming left V 5 bases short and J 4 bases short, with 13 bases between. The CDR3 is 14 residues long. The data derive from a study of T-cell memory formation after mild COVID-19. TCRdb re-analysed the 5' RACE reads in MiXCR, keeping a single row per CDR3 protein. This sample has under 350,000 distinct CDR3 sequences, with 15% to 20% found just once. Sequencing was done on a sample of PBMCs or a T cell subset sorted from them (not recorded which). The chain carries TRBV6-5 and TRBJ2-3, with D perhaps matching TRBD1 or TRBD2 (5 bases each). This TCR was recovered from a young man who had mild COVID-19 (a few samples of this study predate the infection). Cell type and time point are not known. The CDR3 DNA is TGTGCCAGCAGTCACGAGGGGTTGGCAGATACGCAGTATTTT. Protein product: CASSHEGLADTQYF.